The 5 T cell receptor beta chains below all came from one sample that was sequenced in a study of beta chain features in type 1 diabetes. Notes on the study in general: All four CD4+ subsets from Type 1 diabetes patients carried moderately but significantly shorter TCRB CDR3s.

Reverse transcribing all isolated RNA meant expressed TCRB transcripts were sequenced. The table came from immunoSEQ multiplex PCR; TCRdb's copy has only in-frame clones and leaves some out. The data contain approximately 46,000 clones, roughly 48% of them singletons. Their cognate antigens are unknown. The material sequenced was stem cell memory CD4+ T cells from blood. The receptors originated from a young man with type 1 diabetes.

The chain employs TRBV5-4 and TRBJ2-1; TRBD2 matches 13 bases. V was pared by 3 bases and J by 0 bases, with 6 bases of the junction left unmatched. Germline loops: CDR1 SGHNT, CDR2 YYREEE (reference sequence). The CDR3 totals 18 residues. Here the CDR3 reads CASSSGLAGSSSYNEQFF. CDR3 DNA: TGTGCCAGCAGCTCGGGACTAGCGGGGAGTAGCTCCTACAATGAGCAGTTCTTC.

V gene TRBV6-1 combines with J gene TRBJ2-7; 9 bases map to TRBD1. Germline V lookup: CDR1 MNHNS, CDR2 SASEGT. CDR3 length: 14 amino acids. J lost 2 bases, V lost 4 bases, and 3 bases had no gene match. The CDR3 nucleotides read TGTGCCAGCAGTGGGACAGGGGCGCCCTACGAGCAGTACTTC. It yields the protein CASSGTGAPYEQYF.

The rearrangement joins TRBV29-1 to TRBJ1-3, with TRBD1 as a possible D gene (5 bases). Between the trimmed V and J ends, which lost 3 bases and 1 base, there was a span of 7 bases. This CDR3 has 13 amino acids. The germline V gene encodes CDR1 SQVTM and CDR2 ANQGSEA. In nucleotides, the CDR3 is TGCAGCGTTGAGGAGGGGTCTGGAAACACCATATATTTT. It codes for CSVEEGSGNTIYF.

This chain's CDR3 is CASTGPPRNTIYF. The CDR3, as DNA: TGTGCCAGCACAGGGCCTCCTAGAAACACCATATATTTT. This chain joins TRBV28 and TRBJ1-3; tentative D call: TRBD1 (5 bases). V lost 7 bases to trimming and J lost 5 bases, with 12 bases between them. The germline gives CDR1 MDHEN, CDR2 SYDVKM. The CDR3 covers 13 residues.

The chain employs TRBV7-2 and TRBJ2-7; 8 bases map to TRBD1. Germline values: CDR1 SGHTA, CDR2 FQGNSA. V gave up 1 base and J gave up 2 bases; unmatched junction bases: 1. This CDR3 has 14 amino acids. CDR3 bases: TGTGCCAGCAGCTTAGGGACAGGGCCCTACGAGCAGTACTTC. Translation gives CASSLGTGPYEQYF.